These 23 T cell receptor beta chains were all obtained from the same sample, sequenced in a study of blood T cell repertoires in COVID-19 (dated by TCRdb to 2020 to 2022). Library preparation used the immunoSEQ multiplex PCR assay. The immuneACCESS repertoire file appears here via TCRdb, limited to in-frame rearrangements. These files lack a portion of the clones; in checked studies, under half of the deficit traces to unresolved V genes, and the cause of the others is not known. The sample table holds some 120,000 clones, of which about 88% were seen once. Jointly, the top ten make up about 1.5% of the sample. Sequencing was carried out using peripheral blood. The receptors stem from a human donor in a cohort sampled during active COVID-19.

The gene calls are TRBV9 and TRBJ2-7; 12 bases line up with TRBD1. The CDR3 totals 17 residues. Germline V gives CDR1 SGDLS, CDR2 YYNGEE. The V gene end was trimmed by 4 bases and the J gene end by 5 bases; junction bases not matched to a gene: 13. CDR3 in amino acids: CASSRHSGQGALDEQYF. For the CDR3, the DNA is TGTGCCAGCAGCAGACACTCGGGACAGGGGGCGCTGGACGAGCAGTACTTC. Full variable domain (missing parts from reference TRBV9 and TRBJ2-7): DSGVTQTPKHLITATGQRVTLRCSPRSGDLSVYWYQQSLDQGLQFLIQYYNGEERAKGNILERFSAQQFPDLHSELNLSSLELGDSALYFCASSRHSGQGALDEQYFGPGTRLTVT.

The chain recombines TRBV6-1 with TRBJ1-2; D is unresolved. The CDR3 consists of 14 residues. V lost 1 base, J lost 2 bases, and 8 bases lay in between. The germline CDR1 and CDR2 sequences are MNHNS and SASEGT. For the CDR3, the DNA is TGTGCCAGCAGTGAAGGGCACGAAAACTATGGCTACACCTTC. It translates to CASSEGHENYGYTF.

This CDR3 reads CASSIGQGRGGELFF. CDR3 nucleotides: TGTGCCAGTAGTATAGGACAGGGTCGGGGCGGGGAGCTGTTTTTT. The chain combines TRBV19 with TRBJ2-2; TRBD1 matches 7 bases. The germline CDR1 and CDR2 sequences are LNHDA and SQIVND (reference sequence). The V gene end was trimmed by 1 base and the J gene end by 7 bases; junction bases not matched to a gene: 6. CDR3 length equals 15 residues.

V gene TRBV7-9 combines with J gene TRBJ1-3; TRBD1 might be the D (5 bases). The germline V and J ends were trimmed by 6 bases and 7 bases, with 25 bases remaining between them. This CDR3 is 17 amino acids long. CDR1 SEHNR and CDR2 FQNEAQ come from the germline V gene (reference sequence). Written as DNA, the CDR3 is TGTGCCAGCAGGGAACGACGACAGCTACCTCTGTTGAACACCATATATTTT. Its translation is CASRERRQLPLLNTIYF.

The CDR3: CASSRGTGGSYGYTF. The CDR3 DNA reads as TGTGCCAGCAGCCGGGGGACAGGGGGGAGTTATGGCTACACCTTC. J is TRBJ1-2 and V is TRBV3-1 (or the pseudogene TRBV3-2), with 11 bases lining up with TRBD1. V was clipped by 4 bases and J by 5 bases; unmatched bases: 6. CDR1 is LGHDT and CDR2 is YNNKEL in the germline V gene (reference sequence). The CDR3 totals 15 residues.

This chain joins TRBV21-1 and TRBJ2-4; TRBD2 is the table's D call, not checked against the DNA. TRBV21-1 is a listed pseudogene. The CDR3 contains 15 residues. The CDR3 spells CASSERAGTKNIQYF. CDR3 nucleotides: TGTGCCAGCAGCGAGAGGGCTGGGACCAAAAACATTCAGTACTTC.

The J gene is TRBJ1-5, the V gene TRBV19; no reliable D call. The CDR3 consists of 17 residues. V was trimmed by 5 bases and J by 0 bases, leaving 17 bases between them. Germline values: CDR1 LNHDA, CDR2 SQIVND (reference sequence). The CDR3 sequence: CASSHQPPEYSNQPQHF. The CDR3 DNA is TGTGCCAGTAGTCACCAACCTCCCGAGTATAGCAATCAGCCCCAGCATTTT.

The rearrangement joins TRBV19 to TRBJ1-1, with D unclear. The length of the CDR3 is 14 residues. Trimming stripped 2 bases from V and 6 bases from J, with 13 bases between. Germline V gene lookup returns CDR1 LNHDA and CDR2 SQIVND (reference sequence). CDR3 region: CASSINSQAAEAFF. For the CDR3, the DNA is TGTGCCAGTAGTATAAACAGTCAAGCGGCTGAAGCTTTCTTT.

CDR3 loop: CSATGTGDWGEQFF. In DNA, the CDR3 is TGCAGCGCAACCGGGACAGGGGATTGGGGTGAGCAGTTCTTC. This chain uses TRBV29-1 with TRBJ2-1, with TRBD1 matching 10 bases. CDR1 and CDR2 from the germline V gene are SQVTM and ANQGSEA. The CDR3 is 14 residues long. The junction had 12 bases not matched to a gene; V was cut back by 7 bases and J by 9 bases.

The chain uses TRBV5-5 and TRBJ1-6, with TRBD1 matching over 7 bases. Germline CDR1 and CDR2: SGHKS and YYEKEE (reference sequence). This CDR3 is 16 amino acids long. V lost 4 bases and J lost 1; bases outside the gene matches: 5. The chain's CDR3 is CASSQTGRSYNSPLHF. The CDR3 DNA is TGTGCCAGCAGCCAGACAGGGAGGTCCTATAATTCACCCCTCCACTTT.

The chain employs TRBV29-1 and TRBJ2-7; TRBD2 might be the D (6 bases). The CDR3 totals 12 residues. Per germline, CDR1 SQVTM and CDR2 ANQGSEA. Between the trimmed V and J ends, which lost 3 bases and 6 bases, there was a span of 12 bases. The CDR3 DNA is TGCAGCGTTGAGGGGGGATCCGGCGAGCAGTACTTC. This translates into CSVEGGSGEQYF.

V gene TRBV2 combines with J gene TRBJ2-1; no firm D call. CDR3 size: 17 residues. CDR1 and CDR2 from the germline V gene are SNHLY and FYNNEI. The ends were cut back, 4 bases at V and 8 bases at J, with 24 bases in the middle. The CDR3 DNA follows: TGTGCCAGCAGTGTAACCCTGGCGCCGGCAGGCCGCGATGAGCAGTTCTTC. It is translated as CASSVTLAPAGRDEQFF.

The chain links TRBV28 to TRBJ2-7; D may be TRBD1 (5 bases). V shed 8 bases and J shed 0 bases, with 8 bases lying between them. The CDR3 has 12 amino acids. The germline gives CDR1 MDHEN, CDR2 SYDVKM. The CDR3 coding sequence is TGTGCCAGCCACAGGAGCTCCTACGAGCAGTACTTC. It encodes CASHRSSYEQYF.

The chain links TRBV4-1 to TRBJ2-4; D may be TRBD1 (7 bases). Trimming shortened V by 0 bases and J by 0 bases, and 15 bases separated the two germline ends. From germline, CDR1 is MGHRA and CDR2 YSYEKL. CDR3 length: 18 amino acids. CDR3 sequence: CASSQDQGEALAKNIQYF. In nucleotides, the CDR3 is TGCGCCAGCAGCCAAGATCAGGGGGAGGCCCTAGCCAAAAACATTCAGTACTTC.

V usage is TRBV2 and J usage is TRBJ2-4; TRBD1 matches 8 bases. The CDR3 is made up of 15 amino acids. Germline-derived CDR1 and CDR2 are SNHLY and FYNNEI. With 7 bases clipped from V and 0 bases from J, the junction kept 5 bases outside the gene matches. CDR3 coding DNA: TGTGCCAGCATACGACAGGGGACAGCCAAAAACATTCAGTACTTC. This codes for CASIRQGTAKNIQYF.

The genes are TRBV27 and TRBJ2-3; TRBD1 matches at 7 bases. The germline gives CDR1 MNHEY, CDR2 SMNVEV (reference sequence). V was clipped by 9 bases and J by 4 bases; unmatched bases: 16. The CDR3 is 16 residues long. CDR3 bases: TGTGCCAGTCAACCACGACCTGGGACAGCGTCAGATACGCAGTATTTT. Encoded protein: CASQPRPGTASDTQYF.

The chain recombines TRBV15 with TRBJ2-2; D is uncertain. Germline loops: CDR1 LNHNV, CDR2 YYDKDF (reference sequence). The CDR3 totals 15 residues. The V end lost 2 bases, the J end lost 6 bases, and 13 bases lay between the germline ends. CDR3 DNA: TGTGCCACCAGCAGACGGAGCCAACCCCCCGGGGAGCTGTTTTTT. Its translation: CATSRRSQPPGELFF.

The chain has TRBV18 and TRBJ2-3; no clear D gene. V was shortened by 6 bases and J by 4 bases, with 8 bases between the two germline ends. This CDR3 has 12 amino acids. In germline, CDR1 is KGHSH, CDR2 LQKENI. CDR3 amino acids: CASSRSADTQYF. For the CDR3, the DNA is TGTGCCAGCTCCCGATCGGCAGATACGCAGTATTTT.

This clone has a single count. V gene TRBV5-1 combines with J gene TRBJ2-6; no clear D gene. The CDR3 spans 15 residues. Germline values: CDR1 SGHRS, CDR2 YFSETQ. V lost 0 bases and J lost 3, with 7 bases in between. CDR3 bases: TGCGCCAGCAGCTTGGTGACGGGTGGGGCCAACGTCCTGACTTTC. It yields the protein CASSLVTGGANVLTF.

The chain joins TRBV19 to TRBJ2-3, with D tentatively TRBD1 (6 bases). Germline assignment: CDR1 LNHDA and CDR2 SQIVND (reference sequence). Trimming removed 3 bases from V and 0 bases from J, with 10 bases in between. The CDR3 length is 15 residues. CDR3 sequence (DNA): TGTGCCAGTAGTATTCGTACAGGGAGCACAGATACGCAGTATTTT. Translation gives CASSIRTGSTDTQYF.

The sample holds one count of this clone. The V call is TRBV6-1, the J call TRBJ2-7, with D perhaps matching TRBD2 (5 bases). This CDR3 contains 15 residues. CDR1 is MNHNS, CDR2 SASEGT, per germline. Trimming removed 1 base from V and 2 bases from J, with 12 bases in between. CDR3 DNA sequence: TGTGCCAGCAGTGAAGGGACTGCCGCCACCTACGAGCAGTACTTC. It yields the protein CASSEGTAATYEQYF.

V and J are TRBV5-4 and TRBJ2-3; TRBD2 matches at 12 bases. This CDR3 comprises 18 residues. The germline V gene has CDR1 SGHNT and CDR2 YYREEE (reference sequence). Losses at the gene ends were 4 bases for V and 5 bases for J; bases not matched to a gene: 14. The CDR3 nucleotides read TGTGCCAGCAGCCTACAACTTCGACTAGCGGGGGCGCGAGATACGCAGTATTTT. Translating it yields CASSLQLRLAGARDTQYF. The variable domain in full, completed from reference TRBV5-4 and TRBJ2-3, reads ETGVTQSPTHLIKTRGQQVTLRCSSQSGHNTVSWYQQALGQGPQFIFQYYREEENGRGNFPPRFSGLQFPNYSSELNVNALELDDSALYLCASSLQLRLAGARDTQYFGPGTRLTVL.

The DNA of the CDR3 is TGCAGTGCTAGTGGGGACAGGAGGAACTATGGCTACACCTTC. Amino acids: CSASGDRRNYGYTF. The gene calls are TRBV20-1 and TRBJ1-2, with 8 bases fitting TRBD1. Germline V gives CDR1 DFQATT, CDR2 SNEGSKA (reference sequence). The CDR3 is 14 amino acids. V lost 3 bases and J lost 2; bases outside the gene matches: 5.